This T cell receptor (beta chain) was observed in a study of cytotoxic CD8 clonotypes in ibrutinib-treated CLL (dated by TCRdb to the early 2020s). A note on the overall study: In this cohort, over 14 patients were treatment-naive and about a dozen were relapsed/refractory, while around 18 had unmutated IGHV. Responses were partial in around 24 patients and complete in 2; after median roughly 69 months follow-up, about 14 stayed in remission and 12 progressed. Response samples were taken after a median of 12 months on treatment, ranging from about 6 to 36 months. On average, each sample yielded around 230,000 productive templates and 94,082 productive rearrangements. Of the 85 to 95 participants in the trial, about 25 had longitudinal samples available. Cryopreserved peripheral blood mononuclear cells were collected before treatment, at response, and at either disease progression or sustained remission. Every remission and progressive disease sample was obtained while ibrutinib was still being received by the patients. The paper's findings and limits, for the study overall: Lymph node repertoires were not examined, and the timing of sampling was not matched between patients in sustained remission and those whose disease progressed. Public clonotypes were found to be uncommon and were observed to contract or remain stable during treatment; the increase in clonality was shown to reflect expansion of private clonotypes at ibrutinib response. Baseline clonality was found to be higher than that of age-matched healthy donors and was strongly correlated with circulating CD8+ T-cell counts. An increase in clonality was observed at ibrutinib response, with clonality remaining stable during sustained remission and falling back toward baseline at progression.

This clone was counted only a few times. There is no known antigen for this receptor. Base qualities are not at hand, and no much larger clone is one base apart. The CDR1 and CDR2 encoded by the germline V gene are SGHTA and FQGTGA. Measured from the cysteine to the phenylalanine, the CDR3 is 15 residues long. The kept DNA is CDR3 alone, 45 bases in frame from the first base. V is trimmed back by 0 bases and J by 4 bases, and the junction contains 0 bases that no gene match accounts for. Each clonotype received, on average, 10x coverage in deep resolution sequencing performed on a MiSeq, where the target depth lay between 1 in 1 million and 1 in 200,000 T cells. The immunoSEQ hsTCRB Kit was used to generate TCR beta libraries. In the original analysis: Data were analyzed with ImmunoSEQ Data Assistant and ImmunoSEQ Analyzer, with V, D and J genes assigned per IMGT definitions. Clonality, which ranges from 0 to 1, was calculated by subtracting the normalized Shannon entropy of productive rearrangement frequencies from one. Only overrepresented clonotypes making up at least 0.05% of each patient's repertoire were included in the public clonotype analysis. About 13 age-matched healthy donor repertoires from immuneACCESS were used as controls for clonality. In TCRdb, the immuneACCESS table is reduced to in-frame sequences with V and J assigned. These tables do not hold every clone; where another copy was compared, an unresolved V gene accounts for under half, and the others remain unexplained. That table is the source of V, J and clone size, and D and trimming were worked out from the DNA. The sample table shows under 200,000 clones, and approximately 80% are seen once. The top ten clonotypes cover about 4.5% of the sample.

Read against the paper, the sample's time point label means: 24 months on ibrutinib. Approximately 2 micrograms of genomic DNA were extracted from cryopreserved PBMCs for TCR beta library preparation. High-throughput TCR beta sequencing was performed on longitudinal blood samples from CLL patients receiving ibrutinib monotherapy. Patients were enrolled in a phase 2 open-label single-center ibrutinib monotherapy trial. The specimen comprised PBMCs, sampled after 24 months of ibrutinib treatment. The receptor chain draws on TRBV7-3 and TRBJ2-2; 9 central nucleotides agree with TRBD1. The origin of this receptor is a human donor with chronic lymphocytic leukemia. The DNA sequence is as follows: TGTGCCAGCAGCTTAACGACAGGGGGCACCGGGGAGCTGTTTTTT. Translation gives CASSLTTGGTGELFF.